The 21 T cell receptor beta chains below come from one sample, sequenced in a study of T cells in tuberculosis (dated by TCRdb to between 2017 and 2018). The meaning of the sample's time point label: new active TB diagnosis, blood taken before or within 7 days of starting treatment. Library method: the immunoSEQ multiplex PCR assay. In TCRdb, the immuneACCESS table is reduced to in-frame sequences with V and J assigned. These tables do not hold every clone; where another copy was compared, an unresolved V gene accounts for under half, and the others remain unexplained. This sample gives over 30,000 clones in total; 70% to 90% of them show up just once. The top ten hold 5% to 5.5% of the sample. This sample comprised PBMCs, obtained at tuberculosis diagnosis. Every receptor here comes from an adult with tuberculosis.

This chain links TRBV7-2 with TRBJ2-7; TRBD2 aligns across 10 bases. Germline values: CDR1 SGHTA, CDR2 FQGNSA. The CDR3 runs 16 residues. The junction had 14 bases not matched to a gene; V was cut back by 5 bases and J by 7 bases. The CDR3 sequence: CASSVTHSGGLWEQYF. The CDR3 bases are TGTGCCAGCAGCGTAACACATAGCGGGGGGTTGTGGGAGCAGTACTTC.

The rearrangement links TRBV7-9 to TRBJ2-4, with D unclear. With 5 bases removed from V and 5 bases from J, the gap between germline ends came to 13 bases. Germline-derived CDR1 and CDR2 are SEHNR and FQNEAQ (reference sequence). This CDR3 comprises 14 residues. The CDR3 nucleotides read TGTGCCAGCAGCCCTCAGGTGAGCCAAAACATTCAGTACTTC. Translated, it gives CASSPQVSQNIQYF.

This chain uses TRBV27 with TRBJ2-1; 7 nucleotides align to TRBD1. This CDR3 region has 13 residues. The trim removed 5 bases at V and 7 bases at J, leaving 5 bases unmatched. The germline V gene encodes CDR1 MNHEY and CDR2 SMNVEV (reference sequence). CDR3 nucleotide sequence: TGTGCCAGCAGTCTGAGCAGGGGGAATGAGCAGTTCTTC. Its translation: CASSLSRGNEQFF.

V is TRBV19 and J is TRBJ1-1; 7 nucleotides match TRBD1. V lost 7 bases and J lost 0; bases outside the gene matches: 20. The CDR3 runs to 19 residues. The germline V gene encodes CDR1 LNHDA and CDR2 SQIVND (reference sequence). CDR3 nucleotides: TGTGCCAGTACCTTGACAGGGAATCCTTCCACTACCATGAACACTGAAGCTTTCTTT. It codes for CASTLTGNPSTTMNTEAFF.

The chain joins TRBV6-1 to TRBJ2-7, with 7 bases matching TRBD1. The CDR3 runs 12 residues. The germline gives CDR1 MNHNS, CDR2 SASEGT. V shed 6 bases and J 6 bases; nucleotides not matched to a gene: 5. The CDR3 nucleotides are TGTGCCAGCAGAAGACAGGGTCCCGAGCAGTACTTC. Translation: CASRRQGPEQYF.

The V call is TRBV29-1, the J call TRBJ2-7, with D possibly TRBD1 on 8 matching bases. V was trimmed by 6 bases and J by 4 bases, leaving 13 bases between them. The germline gives CDR1 SQVTM, CDR2 ANQGSEA. CDR3 size: 12 residues. In DNA, the CDR3 is TGCAGCGTCGGACAGGGAGGGTACGAGCAGTACTTC. Translated, it gives CSVGQGGYEQYF.

The chain links TRBV27 to TRBJ2-7; 7 bases align to TRBD1. The germline CDR1 and CDR2 sequences are MNHEY and SMNVEV (reference sequence). Losses at the gene ends were 2 bases for V and 7 bases for J; bases not matched to a gene: 5. There are 13 residues in the CDR3. CDR3 residues: CASSLGTVGEQYF. The CDR3 DNA reads as TGTGCCAGCAGTTTAGGGACAGTGGGAGAGCAGTACTTC.

This clone was seen only a few times. The rearrangement joins TRBV2 to TRBJ2-7; TRBD1 matches at 12 bases. After removal of 4 bases from V and 2 bases from J, the junction contained 0 bases not matched to a gene. The length of the CDR3 is 14 residues. Germline V CDR1 and CDR2: SNHLY, FYNNEI. The CDR3 DNA reads TGTGCCAGCAGTGGGGACAGGGGGCCCTACGAGCAGTACTTC. Translation gives CASSGDRGPYEQYF.

This rearrangement joins TRBV6-1 to TRBJ1-1; 10 nucleotides line up with TRBD1. Germline V CDR1 and CDR2: MNHNS, SASEGT. The CDR3 covers 13 residues. Trimming at V came to 6 bases and at J to 5 bases, leaving 3 bases not matched to a gene. The CDR3, as DNA: TGTGCCAGCAGGTGGGACAGGGGTACTGAAGCTTTCTTT. Protein product: CASRWDRGTEAFF.

This chain uses TRBV28 with TRBJ2-6; TRBD2 aligns across 7 bases. The CDR3 contains 19 residues. The germline CDR1 and CDR2 sequences are MDHEN and SYDVKM. V was clipped by 8 bases and J by 0 bases; unmatched bases: 16. CDR3 DNA sequence: TGTGCCAGCTGGGGTGTTGGGGGGAGGGCAAACTCTGGGGCCAACGTCCTGACTTTC. This gives the protein CASWGVGGRANSGANVLTF.

This chain uses TRBV2 with TRBJ1-2; possibly TRBD1 for D (5 bases). This CDR3 is 13 amino acids long. Germline V CDR1 and CDR2: SNHLY, FYNNEI. Trimming cost V 7 bases and J 3 bases, with 12 bases left between them. CDR3 residues: CASNGGGDYGYTF. CDR3 DNA: TGTGCCAGCAATGGGGGAGGTGACTATGGCTACACCTTC.

V and J are TRBV4-1 and TRBJ1-6; D is ambiguous. Germline loops: CDR1 MGHRA, CDR2 YSYEKL. CDR3 length: 16 residues. Trimming removed 0 bases from V and 0 bases from J, with 6 bases in between. The chain's CDR3 is CASSQDGGSYNSPLHF. For the CDR3, the DNA is TGCGCCAGCAGCCAAGATGGAGGCTCCTATAATTCACCCCTCCACTTT.

This rearrangement joins TRBV6-1 to TRBJ1-2; no firm D call. This CDR3 contains 10 residues. Looked up from germline, CDR1 is MNHNS and CDR2 is SASEGT. Trimming took off 9 bases at V and 5 bases at J, with 7 bases between the two ends. CDR3 DNA: TGTGCCAGTCGAGAATATGGCTACACCTTC. This codes for CASREYGYTF.

This clone is medium-sized. CDR3 in DNA: TGTGCCAGCAGTTTAGTGTTCTCTAATTCACCCCTCCACTTT. It codes for CASSLVFSNSPLHF. The rearrangement joins TRBV28 to TRBJ1-6, with unresolved D. The V and J ends lost 2 bases and 6 bases respectively, with 8 bases between them. The CDR3 sequence is 14 residues long. Germline loops: CDR1 MDHEN, CDR2 SYDVKM.

The chain employs TRBV19 and TRBJ1-2, with no clear D. The CDR3 has 13 residues. Trimming took off 5 bases at V and 6 bases at J, with 13 bases between the two ends. Germline CDR1 reads LNHDA; CDR2 reads SQIVND (reference sequence). The CDR3 region has the DNA TGTGCCAGTAGTCGGCGGAGGCTCCATGGCTACACCTTC. Amino acids: CASSRRRLHGYTF.

This sequence joins TRBV7-9 and TRBJ2-5, with 10 bases identical to TRBD1. Germline CDR1 reads SEHNR; CDR2 reads FQNEAQ (reference sequence). This CDR3 contains 15 residues. Losses at the gene ends were 4 bases for V and 1 base for J; bases not matched to a gene: 3. The CDR3 loop reads CASSSRTGGQETQYF. In DNA form, the CDR3 reads TGTGCCAGCAGCTCGCGGACAGGGGGCCAAGAGACCCAGTACTTC.

The chain is built from TRBV7-2 and TRBJ1-2; 7 positions match TRBD1. The ends lost 4 bases at V and 8 bases at J; junction bases unmatched: 10. Germline V gene sequence: CDR1 SGHTA, CDR2 FQGNSA. The CDR3 is made up of 14 amino acids. The CDR3 nucleotides are TGTGCCAGCAGCTCCCAGGGGGTGGGAGGAGGCTACACCTTC. It translates to CASSSQGVGGGYTF. The full variable domain, its missing parts supplied by reference TRBV7-2 and TRBJ1-2, is GAGVSQSPSNKVTEKGKDVELRCDPISGHTALYWYRQSLGQGLEFLIYFQGNSAPDKSGLPSDRFSAERTGGSVSTLTIQRTQQEDSAVYLCASSSQGVGGGYTFGSGTRLTVV.

The rearrangement joins TRBV6-6 to TRBJ1-5; unclear D gene. The CDR3 is made up of 16 amino acids. In germline, CDR1 is MNHNY, CDR2 SVGAGI (reference sequence). Trimming removed 2 bases at V and 6 bases at J, with 17 bases between. CDR3 sequence: CASSYRGGSEGQPQHF. The CDR3 region has the DNA TGTGCCAGCAGTTACCGGGGAGGCAGCGAAGGTCAGCCCCAGCATTTT.

The chain employs TRBV28 and TRBJ2-7; 12 nucleotides agree with TRBD1. In germline, CDR1 is MDHEN, CDR2 SYDVKM. The CDR3 length is 18 residues. Trimming took 5 bases from V and 3 from J; bases not matched to a gene: 14. CDR3 nucleotides: TGTGCCAGCAGTACACCGGGTGGGACAGGGGGCCTCGACTACGAGCAGTACTTC. This codes for CASSTPGGTGGLDYEQYF. Together with reference TRBV28 and TRBJ2-7, the CDR3 gives the full variable domain: DVKVTQSSRYLVKRTGEKVFLECVQDMDHENMFWYRQDPGLGLRLIYFSYDVKMKEKGDIPEGYSVSREKKERFSLILESASTNQTSMYLCASSTPGGTGGLDYEQYFGPGTRLTVT.

This chain connects TRBV6-5 to TRBJ1-2; possible D gene TRBD1, 6 bases. V gave up 6 bases and J gave up 7 bases, with 15 bases separating them. This CDR3 is 13 amino acids long. Looked up from germline, CDR1 is MNHEY and CDR2 is SVGAGI. CDR3 loop: CASSRTGSSGYTF. The CDR3 DNA follows: TGTGCCAGCAGCCGAACAGGGTCAAGTGGCTACACCTTC.

This clone has only one observation. V usage is TRBV5-1 and J usage is TRBJ2-2; tentative D call: TRBD1 (5 bases). This CDR3 comprises 17 residues. Germline CDR1 is SGHRS and CDR2 is YFSETQ. V was clipped by 0 bases and J by 0 bases, with 12 bases between them. The CDR3 protein is CASSLVGVVANTGELFF. The CDR3 nucleotides read TGCGCCAGCAGCTTGGTAGGGGTCGTCGCGAACACCGGGGAGCTGTTTTTT.